The rows below give T cell receptor beta chains drawn from one sample of a study of shared clonotypes between healthy human individuals. Generated by immunoSEQ multiplex PCR, the TCRdb table keeps only in-frame clones and is missing some. The sample contains 730,000 or so clones, 72% of which appear only once. The specimen was memory CD4+ T cells sorted from blood. Receptor source: a woman aged 25 to 39 in good health. Each CDR3 is given with its conserved first and last residue. D genes are given only for firm matches. A clone size is listed for some rows: how often the clone was seen (once, few, many), or a class if it is expanded.

D gene | J gene | clone size | V gene | CDR3 protein | CDR3 DNA
. | TRBJ2-5 | . | TRBV7-2 | CASSLGTAETQYF | TGTGCCAGCAGCTTAGGGACAGCGGAGACCCAGTACTTC
TRBD1 | TRBJ2-7 | . | TRBV2 | CASTGDSSYEQYF | TGTGCCAGCACTGGGGACAGCTCCTACGAGCAGTACTTC
. | TRBJ2-5 | . | TRBV29-1 | CSVVQSQETQYF | TGCAGCGTTGTACAGTCACAAGAGACCCAGTACTTC
. | TRBJ1-2 | . | TRBV5-6 | CASSSPDRPEGYGYTF | TGTGCCAGCAGCTCCCCGGACCGGCCTGAAGGCTATGGCTACACCTTC
. | TRBJ2-2 | . | TRBV6-5 | CASSSDAHTGELFF | TGTGCCAGCAGTTCCGATGCGCACACCGGGGAGCTGTTTTTT
. | TRBJ1-5 | . | TRBV6-5 | CASSYRHSNQPQHF | TGTGCCAGCAGTTACCGGCATAGCAATCAGCCCCAGCATTTT
TRBD1 | TRBJ1-2 | . | TRBV28 | CASSPGQLTNYGYTF | TGTGCCAGCAGTCCGGGACAGCTGACTAACTATGGCTACACCTTC
. | TRBJ2-7 | once | TRBV11-2 | CASRKPGRKLYEQYF | TGTGCCAGCAGGAAACCGGGACGGAAACTCTACGAGCAGTACTTC
TRBD2 | TRBJ2-5 | . | TRBV2 | CASRPTFWREAQETQYF | TGTGCCAGCAGACCTACTTTTTGGCGGGAGGCCCAGGAGACCCAGTACTTC
. | TRBJ1-2 | . | TRBV9 | CASSAGGGTNYGYTF | TGTGCCAGCAGCGCAGGAGGAGGAACTAACTATGGCTACACCTTC
. | TRBJ1-1 | . | TRBV19 | CASRRGSPTEAFF | TGTGCCAGTAGGCGGGGGTCTCCCACTGAAGCTTTCTTT
. | TRBJ1-4 | . | TRBV2 | CASSVGPGRNNEKLFF | TGTGCCAGCAGTGTAGGGCCAGGTCGGAATAATGAAAAACTGTTTTTT
. | TRBJ1-5 | few | TRBV28 | CASSIESNQPQHF | TGTGCCAGCAGCATCGAAAGCAATCAGCCCCAGCATTTT
TRBD2 | TRBJ2-7 | . | TRBV5-1 | CASSSRFIAGGPKTYEQYF | TGCGCCAGCAGCTCCCGCTTCATAGCGGGAGGCCCTAAAACCTACGAGCAGTACTTC
TRBD2 | TRBJ2-2 | . | TRBV7-9 | CASSLGPGLAGLGTGELFF | TGTGCCAGCAGCTTAGGCCCGGGACTAGCGGGATTGGGCACCGGGGAGCTGTTTTTT
TRBD2 | TRBJ2-7 | . | TRBV28 | CASQSGSVGEQYF | TGTGCCAGTCAAAGCGGGAGTGTGGGCGAGCAGTACTTC
. | TRBJ2-3 | . | TRBV28 | CASSPKQGRFTDTQYF | TGTGCCAGCAGTCCAAAACAGGGAAGGTTCACAGATACGCAGTATTTT